Only one count was recorded for the clone carrying this T cell receptor (beta chain). This specimen comes from a study of shared clonotypes between healthy human individuals. Germline loops: CDR1 LNHNV, CDR2 YYDKDF (reference sequence). The germline V and J ends were trimmed by 0 bases and 6 bases, with 17 bases remaining between them. This CDR3 has 16 residues. Terminally differentiated effector memory CD45RA+ cells were left out of the naive CD8 fraction, which was CD45RO-negative and positively selected for CCR7. Using immunoSEQ multiplex PCR, the repertoire was profiled, and TCRdb retains in-frame clones only, with some absent. The sample consists of about 2.2 million clones, 90% to 95% of them appearing once.

The source material was naive CD8+ T cells from PBMCs. The rearrangement joins TRBV15 to TRBJ1-2; D perhaps matches TRBD1 (5 bases). The sequence was collected from a man between 18 and 29 years old in good health. Some clones in this sample may be carry-over from other donors' samples. The chain's CDR3 is CATSRDLGARSHGYTF. The CDR3 DNA reads TGTGCCACCAGCAGAGATCTAGGGGCCAGATCCCATGGCTACACCTTC.